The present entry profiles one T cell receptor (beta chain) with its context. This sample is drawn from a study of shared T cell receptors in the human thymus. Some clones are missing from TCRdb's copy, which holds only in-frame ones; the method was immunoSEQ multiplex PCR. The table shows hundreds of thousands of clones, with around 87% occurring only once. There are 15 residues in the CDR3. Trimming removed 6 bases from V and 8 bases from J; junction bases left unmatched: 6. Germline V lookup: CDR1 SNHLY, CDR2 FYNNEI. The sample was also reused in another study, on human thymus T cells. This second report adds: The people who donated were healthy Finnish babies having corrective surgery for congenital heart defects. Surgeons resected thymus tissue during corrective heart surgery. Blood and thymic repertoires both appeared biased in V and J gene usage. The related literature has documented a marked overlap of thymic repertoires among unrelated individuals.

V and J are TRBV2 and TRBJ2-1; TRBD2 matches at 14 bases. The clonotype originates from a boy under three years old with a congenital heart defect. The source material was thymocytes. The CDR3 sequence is CASSAGTSGSYEQFF. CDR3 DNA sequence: TGTGCCAGCAGCGCCGGGACTAGCGGGAGTTATGAGCAGTTCTTC.